These T cell receptor beta chains were read from a single sample in a study of OX40 agonist ivuxolimab in advanced cancers. Sequenced by immunoSEQ multiplex PCR; TCRdb stores in-frame clones only, minus some. There are approximately 40,000 clones in the sample; less than 90% occur only once, and 15% to 20% lies in the top ten. Sample: CD4+ or CD8+ T cells sorted from blood, taken in a trial of the OX40 agonist ivuxolimab. The receptors derive from an adult with an advanced solid tumor such as melanoma, head and neck, liver or kidney cancer. CDR3s include the opening cysteine and the closing phenylalanine or tryptophan. A D gene is named only where the DNA matches it firmly. Only some rows state a clone size, as once, few, many or a class for expanded clones.

V gene	clone size	D gene	J gene	CDR3 DNA	CDR3 protein
TRBV5-6	.	.	TRBJ2-7	TGTGCCAGCAGCTTGGGTTATTGGACAGCTTCCTACGAGCAGTACTTC	CASSLGYWTASYEQYF
TRBV7-9	.	.	TRBJ2-1	TGTGCCAGCAGCTTAGTTATCGACAATGAGCAGTTCTTC	CASSLVIDNEQFF
TRBV11-2	.	.	TRBJ2-2	TGTGCCAGCAGCTCTGGACGGGTGGGCACCGGGGAGCTGTTTTTT	CASSSGRVGTGELFF
TRBV4-1	.	TRBD1	TRBJ1-1	TGCGCCAGCAGCCAAGGACAGGGGGAGGCTGAAGCTTTCTTT	CASSQGQGEAEAFF
TRBV27	once	.	TRBJ1-2	TGTGCCAGCAGTTTAGGGGGCGCGAGGGGCTACACCTTC	CASSLGGARGYTF
TRBV5-4	.	.	TRBJ2-3	TGTGCCAGCAGCTTTAAAGGTAGCACAGATACGCAGTATTTT	CASSFKGSTDTQYF
TRBV4-1	.	.	TRBJ2-7	TGCGCCAGCAGCCAAGAGTGGCAGTTCGAGCAGTACTTC	CASSQEWQFEQYF
TRBV18	.	TRBD2	TRBJ2-7	TGTGCCAGCTCCCAGGCCCCTAGCGGGGAGCCGAGGGACGAGCAGTACTTC	CASSQAPSGEPRDEQYF
TRBV30	.	.	TRBJ2-5	TGTGCCTGGAGTGTAAGCCAGCCCCAAGAGACCCAGTACTTC	CAWSVSQPQETQYF
TRBV4-2	.	.	TRBJ1-2	TGTGCCAGCAGCCCTCCTATTGGGGAGGCTGGCTACACCTTC	CASSPPIGEAGYTF
TRBV4-3	.	TRBD2	TRBJ2-5	TGCGCCAGCAGCCAAGAGATCGGACTAGCGGGGGGGTGGGAGACCCAGTACTTC	CASSQEIGLAGGWETQYF
TRBV4-3	.	.	TRBJ2-3	TGCGCCAGCAGCCCCACCCGGGACTTTAGCACAGATACGCAGTATTTT	CASSPTRDFSTDTQYF
TRBV29-1	.	.	TRBJ2-7	TGCAGCGCTCAGGACGCCGGGAGCCCTTACGAGCAGTACTTC	CSAQDAGSPYEQYF
TRBV7-8	.	.	TRBJ1-5	TGTGCCAGCAGCTCAAGGGAGAATCAGCCCCAGCATTTT	CASSSRENQPQHF
TRBV7-7	.	.	TRBJ2-7	TGTGCCAGCAGCCCCGTCCCGTCGAGGTATGGCGAGCAGTACTTC	CASSPVPSRYGEQYF
TRBV4-1	.	TRBD1	TRBJ1-1	TGCGCCAGCAGCCCCCCGACAGGACAGGGCGGGAACACTGAAGCTTTCTTT	CASSPPTGQGGNTEAFF
TRBV6-6	.	TRBD1	TRBJ2-2	TGTGCCAGCAGTCCTTCGGGACAGGGGTCTCCTGGGGAGCTGTTTTTT	CASSPSGQGSPGELFF
TRBV9	.	TRBD2	TRBJ2-4	TGTGCCAGCAGCGAGACTAGCGCGGCCAAAAACATTCAGTACTTC	CASSETSAAKNIQYF
TRBV9	.	TRBD1	TRBJ2-5	TGTGCCAGCAGCGGATCCGGGACAGGGGGCGAAAAGACCCAGTACTTC	CASSGSGTGGEKTQYF
TRBV27	.	.	TRBJ2-2	TGTGCCAGCAGTCTACTGGGGCCGGGCACCGGGGAGCTGTTTTTT	CASSLLGPGTGELFF
TRBV6-6	medium-sized	.	TRBJ1-1	TGTGCCAGCAGTTCAAAAGGACAGCGGAACACTGAAGCTTTCTTT	CASSSKGQRNTEAFF
TRBV13	.	TRBD1	TRBJ1-5	TGTGCCAGCAGCTACGGACAGGGGCGGAATCAGCCCCAGCATTTT	CASSYGQGRNQPQHF
TRBV30	.	.	TRBJ2-3	TGTGCCTGGAGTTACCTCCCGACAGGCACAGATACGCAGTATTTT	CAWSYLPTGTDTQYF
TRBV5-4	.	.	TRBJ2-7	TGTGCCAGCAGCTTGGGTAGCGGAGGGCTAGAGCAGTACTTC	CASSLGSGGLEQYF
TRBV7-2	.	.	TRBJ2-1	TGTGCCAGCAGCTTAGCCGGGGGGCTGAGCTCCTACAATGAGCAGTTCTTC	CASSLAGGLSSYNEQFF
TRBV6-4	.	.	TRBJ1-5	TGTGCCAGCAGCATCGACGGAGATAGCAATCAGCCCCAGCATTTT	CASSIDGDSNQPQHF
TRBV30	medium-sized	TRBD1	TRBJ1-2	TGTGCCTGGAGTGTGGGGGGGACAGGCTATGGCTACACCTTC	CAWSVGGTGYGYTF
TRBV28	once	.	TRBJ2-3	TGTGCCAGCTTCTCATTGGTAGATACGCAGTATTTT	CASFSLVDTQYF
TRBV29-1	.	.	TRBJ2-7	TGCAGCTCCAGGGACGGGGCGGGGTACGAGCAGTACTTC	CSSRDGAGYEQYF
TRBV5-1	.	.	TRBJ2-7	TGCGCCAGCAGCTTGGAATACAGCGGCGAGCAGTACTTC	CASSLEYSGEQYF
TRBV27	.	.	TRBJ1-1	TGTGCCAGCAGCGCAATCGGGACATTAAACTCTGAAGCTTTCTTT	CASSAIGTLNSEAFF
TRBV4-3	.	.	TRBJ2-1	TGCGCCAGCAGCCTTGACAGCTCCTACAATGAGCAGTTCTTC	CASSLDSSYNEQFF
TRBV29-1	.	.	TRBJ2-7	TGCAGCGTTGGACCCCCCACCGGGACCCGCTACGAGCAGTACTTC	CSVGPPTGTRYEQYF
TRBV6-1	.	.	TRBJ1-2	TGTGCCAGCAGTGATAGGTCAGGGGCCTATGGCTACACCTTC	CASSDRSGAYGYTF
TRBV14	.	.	TRBJ1-5	TGTGCCAGCAGCCAAGAGTGGAATCAGCCCCAGCATTTT	CASSQEWNQPQHF
TRBV28	.	TRBD2	TRBJ2-2	TGTGCCAGCAGTTACTTTCTAGCGGGGGATTCTTCCACCGGGGAGCTGTTTTTT	CASSYFLAGDSSTGELFF
TRBV4-3	once	.	TRBJ2-1	TGCGCCAGCAGCCAAGATCCTGGCAGTCCAGGCTACAATGAGCAGTTCTTC	CASSQDPGSPGYNEQFF
TRBV10-2	medium-sized	.	TRBJ2-7	TGCGCCAGCAGTGAGTCGGGGGCCCACGAGCAGTACTTC	CASSESGAHEQYF
TRBV7-2	.	.	TRBJ2-4	TGTGCCAGCAGCCCGAGACAGAATATAGCCAAAAACATTCAGTACTTC	CASSPRQNIAKNIQYF
TRBV29-1	.	TRBD2	TRBJ2-3	TGCAGCGTTGAAGGGACTAGCGGGGGGGCGATCGAGGATACGCAGTATTTT	CSVEGTSGGAIEDTQYF
TRBV7-2	once	TRBD2	TRBJ2-7	TGTGCCAGCAGTATAGCGGGGCGGATCTACGAGCAGTACTTC	CASSIAGRIYEQYF
TRBV7-8	.	TRBD1	TRBJ2-6	TGTGCCAGCAGCTATCCCGGGACAGGGAAAGGGGCCAACGTCCTGACTTTC	CASSYPGTGKGANVLTF
TRBV2	few	TRBD2	TRBJ2-3	TGTGCCAGCAGGGCGGGGGGGCGGAGCACAGATACGCAGTATTTT	CASRAGGRSTDTQYF
TRBV9	.	TRBD1	TRBJ2-3	TGTGCCAGCAGCGTAAGGGGGCTGAGCACAGATACGCAGTATTTT	CASSVRGLSTDTQYF
TRBV6-4	few	.	TRBJ1-1	TGTGCCAGCAGGAACGAGAGGGTCGGGGGCACTGAAGCTTTCTTT	CASRNERVGGTEAFF